This is a list of T cell receptor beta chains from one sample in a study of T cells in Graves' hyperthyroidism and ophthalmopathy. TCRdb redid the calling of the multiplex PCR reads with MiXCR, one entry per CDR3 protein. The sample comprises around 570,000 distinct CDR3 sequences, 15% to 20% of which are singletons, and roughly 44% rests with the top ten. Sequenced: blood. The source of these receptors is a man in his forties with Graves' ophthalmopathy. Both conserved end residues are trimmed from each CDR3. Each record gives: CDR3 protein, J gene, V gene.

CDR3 protein: ASSLNGRYEQY
J gene: TRBJ2-7
V gene: TRBV28

CDR3 protein: ASSLSDPAGELF
J gene: TRBJ2-2
V gene: TRBV7-3

CDR3 protein: AWSRRGRGYT
J gene: TRBJ1-2
V gene: TRBV30

CDR3 protein: ASSLGGAGSRNTIY
J gene: TRBJ1-3
V gene: TRBV7-2

CDR3 protein: SVETGTSSYNEQF
J gene: TRBJ2-1
V gene: TRBV29-1

CDR3 protein: SARGRRRVYEQY
J gene: TRBJ2-7
V gene: TRBV20-1

CDR3 protein: ASSSSKSGYT
J gene: TRBJ1-2
V gene: TRBV12-3/TRBV12-4

CDR3 protein: SASSARAGGVNTEAF
J gene: TRBJ1-1
V gene: TRBV20-1

CDR3 protein: ASSLGASFNEKLF
J gene: TRBJ1-4
V gene: TRBV7-9

CDR3 protein: ASSPRRGGTPTNEKLF
J gene: TRBJ1-4
V gene: TRBV7-9

CDR3 protein: ASSIGGRGETQY
J gene: TRBJ2-5
V gene: TRBV19

CDR3 protein: ASKGSPTTNTEAF
J gene: TRBJ1-1
V gene: TRBV2

CDR3 protein: ASSSWTGGGYT
J gene: TRBJ1-2
V gene: TRBV28

CDR3 protein: ASSLTSGASNEQF
J gene: TRBJ2-1
V gene: TRBV2

CDR3 protein: ASRGDGGGLYGYT
J gene: TRBJ1-2
V gene: TRBV5-5

CDR3 protein: ASSPSTSGRTSSYEQY
J gene: TRBJ2-7
V gene: TRBV3-1

CDR3 protein: ASSHFAEDAYEQY
J gene: TRBJ2-7
V gene: TRBV4-1

CDR3 protein: ASSLELVGLALQETQY
J gene: TRBJ2-5
V gene: TRBV5-1

CDR3 protein: ASSPLGYTQY
J gene: TRBJ2-3
V gene: TRBV6-1

CDR3 protein: TSSTRTGQEITQY
J gene: TRBJ2-5
V gene: TRBV6-5

CDR3 protein: ASSRMAGGNTEAF
J gene: TRBJ1-1
V gene: TRBV7-6

CDR3 protein: ASSSGGTSGRGHEQF
J gene: TRBJ2-1
V gene: TRBV11-2

CDR3 protein: ASSPGLAVYNEQF
J gene: TRBJ2-1
V gene: TRBV7-3

CDR3 protein: SARDPVRGLVNEQF
J gene: TRBJ2-1
V gene: TRBV20-1

CDR3 protein: ASSYSAGGGYEQY
J gene: TRBJ2-7
V gene: TRBV6-5

CDR3 protein: ASSPRMDSSYNEQF
J gene: TRBJ2-1
V gene: TRBV5-1

CDR3 protein: ASSVRLAGGGEQF
J gene: TRBJ2-1
V gene: TRBV5-1

CDR3 protein: ASSNPPQPGQL
J gene: TRBJ2-1
V gene: TRBV6-1

CDR3 protein: ASSMDSQPIYGYT
J gene: TRBJ1-2
V gene: TRBV7-3

CDR3 protein: ASSLPGPYEQY
J gene: TRBJ2-7
V gene: TRBV5-6

CDR3 protein: ASSESVFRYEQY
J gene: TRBJ2-7
V gene: TRBV6-1

CDR3 protein: SATLPQGTGNTIY
J gene: TRBJ1-3
V gene: TRBV20-1

CDR3 protein: ASSFRALRGTEAF
J gene: TRBJ1-1
V gene: TRBV7-9

CDR3 protein: ASSDQAPGITGNTIY
J gene: TRBJ1-3
V gene: TRBV9

CDR3 protein: SASGPMNTEAF
J gene: TRBJ1-1
V gene: TRBV20-1

CDR3 protein: ASRTSGGFNEQF
J gene: TRBJ2-1
V gene: TRBV6-1

CDR3 protein: ATSRDQGAPNTGELF
J gene: TRBJ2-2
V gene: TRBV15

CDR3 protein: AISTSGRPSEQY
J gene: TRBJ2-7
V gene: TRBV10-3

CDR3 protein: ASSRTDQGAREQY
J gene: TRBJ2-7
V gene: TRBV11-2

CDR3 protein: ASSWAGTSYEQY
J gene: TRBJ2-7
V gene: TRBV28

CDR3 protein: ASSLAGARGYEQF
J gene: TRBJ2-1
V gene: TRBV11-2

CDR3 protein: ASSSRVGSSYNEQF
J gene: TRBJ2-1
V gene: TRBV7-3

CDR3 protein: ASSSGQWFGSTNEKLF
J gene: TRBJ1-4
V gene: TRBV9

CDR3 protein: ASSASSRSADTQY
J gene: TRBJ2-3
V gene: TRBV9

CDR3 protein: ASKVGAVDTEAF
J gene: TRBJ1-1
V gene: TRBV7-9

CDR3 protein: ASSAYGIQETQY
J gene: TRBJ2-5
V gene: TRBV9

CDR3 protein: ASSPRFYEQY
J gene: TRBJ2-7
V gene: TRBV28

CDR3 protein: ASSPVQDNEQF
J gene: TRBJ2-1
V gene: TRBV18